This T cell receptor beta chain was obtained from a study of T and B cells in COVID-19 patients. Study-wide findings and caveats: Blood from mildly ill patients while symptomatic, and early samples from severe cases, were scarce. No sequencing was yet done of CD4+, regulatory or CD8+ subsets, or of SARS-CoV-2-responsive or tetramer+ sorted cells.

Trimming took 6 bases from V and 2 from J, leaving 11 bases between them. CDR1 is MNHNY and CDR2 is SVGAGI in the germline V gene (reference sequence). This CDR3 spans 14 amino acids. The sample holds many counts of this clonotype. Its antigen is as yet unknown. Multiplex PCR with BIOMED2 TRB-A/B primer pools amplified TRB rearrangements. MiXCR was run by TCRdb on the multiplex PCR reads, yielding one entry per CDR3 protein. The sample has about 3,200 distinct CDR3 sequences, 20% to 30% seen once. Each TRB amplification used roughly 250-550 ng of genomic DNA from blood. The sample consisted of blood. The clonotype was recovered from a human donor with active COVID-19. This chain connects TRBV6-6 to TRBJ1-5; D ambiguous. The CDR3 coding sequence is TGTGCCAGCAGCCTCCTCGGGGGCAATCAGCCCCAGCATTTT. Translating gives CASSLLGGNQPQHF.